This entry lists 15 T cell receptor beta chains sequenced from one sample in a study of blood T cell repertoires in COVID-19. Profiled with immunoSEQ multiplex PCR; TCRdb holds only in-frame clones, not every one. Counted here are about 53,000 clones, about 80% occurring once; the ten biggest clones make up around 14%. The sample taken for sequencing was peripheral blood. These receptors came from a human donor in a cohort sampled during active COVID-19.

This chain connects TRBV7-8 to TRBJ1-1; D unclear. Germline V gene data show CDR1 as SGHVS and CDR2 as FQNEAQ. CDR3 length equals 14 residues. With 5 bases removed from V and 3 bases from J, the gap between germline ends came to 13 bases. Here the CDR3 reads CASSPVWAYTEAFF. In nucleotides, the CDR3 is TGTGCCAGCAGCCCCGTCTGGGCTTACACTGAAGCTTTCTTT.

The chain recombines TRBV5-4 with TRBJ1-2, with a tentative D call TRBD1 (5 bases). The V end was cut by 1 base, the J end by 3 bases, with 7 bases between. Looked up from germline, CDR1 is SGHNT and CDR2 is YYREEE (reference sequence). This CDR3 comprises 13 residues. In nucleotides, the CDR3 is TGTGCCAGCAGCTTGACAGGATACTATGGCTACACCTTC. This translates into CASSLTGYYGYTF.

The count of this clone is one. V usage is TRBV5-1 and J usage is TRBJ2-5; 8 positions match TRBD1. The CDR3 is 14 residues long. Germline CDR1 reads SGHRS; CDR2 reads YFSETQ. The V segment lost 4 bases and the J segment 4 bases; nucleotides outside the gene matches: 6. DNA for the CDR3: TGCGCCAGCAGCGCATCAGGGGGCGCAGAGACCCAGTACTTC. This encodes CASSASGGAETQYF.

This chain uses TRBV19 with TRBJ1-2, with 7 nucleotides matching TRBD1. Losses at the gene ends were 4 bases for V and 8 bases for J; bases not matched to a gene: 4. The CDR3 is 12 residues long. Germline lookup yields CDR1 LNHDA and CDR2 SQIVND (reference sequence). For the CDR3, the DNA is TGTGCCAGTAGTAGTACAGGGGACGGCTACACCTTC. Protein sequence: CASSSTGDGYTF. The whole variable domain, remainder taken from reference TRBV19 and TRBJ1-2, is DGGITQSPKYLFRKEGQNVTLSCEQNLNHDAMYWYRQDPGQGLRLIYYSQIVNDFQKGDIAEGYSVSREKKESFPLTVTSAQKNPTAFYLCASSSTGDGYTFGSGTRLTVV.

This clone was observed a few times. The chain is built from TRBV6-6 and TRBJ1-1; 7 bases are a match to TRBD1. V trimming: 4 bases; J trimming: 1 base; junction bases outside the gene matches: 3. In germline, CDR1 is MNHNY, CDR2 SVGAGI (reference sequence). CDR3 length equals 14 residues. CDR3 protein: CASSSRDRNTEAFF. The CDR3 DNA is TGTGCCAGCAGTTCCCGGGACAGGAACACTGAAGCTTTCTTT.

The chain couples TRBV6-5 to TRBJ1-3; D is perhaps TRBD1 (5 bases). This CDR3 is built from 14 residues. Trimming pared 5 bases from V and 7 bases from J, leaving 15 bases between. CDR1 is MNHEY and CDR2 is SVGAGI in the germline V gene. The CDR3, as DNA: TGTGCCAGCAGTAAAACCAGGGTCGGGAACACCATATATTTT. It encodes CASSKTRVGNTIYF.

V and J are TRBV18 and TRBJ1-2, with a weak D call TRBD1 (5 bases). V lost 3 bases, J lost 3 bases, and 14 bases lay in between. The length of the CDR3 is 15 residues. CDR1 and CDR2 from the germline V gene are KGHSH and LQKENI. In DNA, the CDR3 is TGTGCCAGCTCACCCTCCCTCGGGGGGGACTATGGCTACACCTTC. Translation: CASSPSLGGDYGYTF.

The chain couples TRBV5-1 to TRBJ2-5; perhaps TRBD1 as D (5 bases). Trimming took off 4 bases at V and 4 bases at J, with 8 bases between the two ends. The CDR3 sequence is 12 residues long. Germline CDR1 reads SGHRS; CDR2 reads YFSETQ. The CDR3 DNA is TGCGCCAGCAGCCTAGACAGAGAGACCCAGTACTTC. This translates into CASSLDRETQYF. Full variable domain (rest looked up from reference TRBV5-1 and TRBJ2-5): KAGVTQTPRYLIKTRGQQVTLSCSPISGHRSVSWYQQTPGQGLQFLFEYFSETQRNKGNFPGRFSGRQFSNSRSEMNVSTLELGDSALYLCASSLDRETQYFGPGTRLLVL.

The rearrangement joins TRBV5-1 to TRBJ2-1; 11 bases are a match to TRBD2. This CDR3 spans 16 amino acids. V lost 2 bases, J lost 1 base, and 2 bases stayed unmatched. Germline V gene lookup returns CDR1 SGHRS and CDR2 YFSETQ. The DNA of the CDR3 is TGCGCCAGCAGCTTTAGCGGGGGGGCGTCCTACAATGAGCAGTTCTTC. The encoded protein is CASSFSGGASYNEQFF.

The chain recombines TRBV28 with TRBJ2-7, with D unresolved. The V end was cut by 8 bases, the J end by 4 bases, with 6 bases between. Germline V gene lookup returns CDR1 MDHEN and CDR2 SYDVKM. The CDR3 has 10 residues. CDR3 nucleotide sequence: TGTGCCAGCGCGTCTTACGAGCAGTACTTC. Translated, it gives CASASYEQYF. Drawing the rest from reference TRBV28 and TRBJ2-7, the complete variable domain is DVKVTQSSRYLVKRTGEKVFLECVQDMDHENMFWYRQDPGLGLRLIYFSYDVKMKEKGDIPEGYSVSREKKERFSLILESASTNQTSMYLCASASYEQYFGPGTRLTVT.

This chain joins TRBV28 and TRBJ1-2, with D possibly being TRBD1 (6 bases). V was trimmed by 6 bases and J by 10 bases, leaving 18 bases between them. The CDR3 loop spans 13 amino acids. Germline assignment: CDR1 MDHEN and CDR2 SYDVKM. For the CDR3, the DNA is TGTGCCAGCAGCCTACCTCGAAGACAGGCCTACACCTTC. Amino acids: CASSLPRRQAYTF.

V gene TRBV7-6 combines with J gene TRBJ2-3; 10 bases are shared with TRBD2. CDR1 and CDR2 from the germline V gene are SGHVS and FNYEAQ. This CDR3 comprises 15 residues. Germline trimming cut 2 bases from V and 2 bases from J; bases unmatched to any gene: 1. The CDR3 DNA reads TGTGCCAGCAGCTTAAGCGGGGGGGCCACAGATACGCAGTATTTT. Translating it yields CASSLSGGATDTQYF.

This chain connects TRBV6-6 to TRBJ1-3; 8 bases are a match to TRBD1. Germline values: CDR1 MNHNY, CDR2 SVGAGI (reference sequence). The CDR3 has 15 amino acids. After removal of 6 bases from V and 0 bases from J, the junction contained 4 bases not matched to a gene. The CDR3 spells CASRSGTGSGNTIYF. DNA of the CDR3: TGTGCCAGCAGATCCGGGACAGGCTCTGGAAACACCATATATTTT.

The V gene is TRBV6-5, the J gene TRBJ1-1; D remains unclear. Germline V gene sequence: CDR1 MNHEY, CDR2 SVGAGI. Trimming cost V 4 bases and J 4 bases, with 7 bases left between them. The CDR3 runs to 12 residues. The CDR3 loop is CASSSTVTEAFF. The CDR3 DNA sequence: TGTGCCAGCAGTTCAACGGTCACTGAAGCTTTCTTT.

This clone was seen more than once but under ten times. The rearrangement joins TRBV19 to TRBJ2-7; the match to TRBD1 covers 11 bases. The CDR3 length is 15 residues. Germline CDR1 reads LNHDA; CDR2 reads SQIVND (reference sequence). V dropped 7 bases and J dropped 0; count of bases not matched to a gene: 5. The CDR3 is CASTKGTGGSYEQYF. In nucleotides, the CDR3 is TGTGCCAGTACAAAGGGGACAGGGGGCTCCTACGAGCAGTACTTC. Variable domain in full (rest from reference TRBV19 and TRBJ2-7): DGGITQSPKYLFRKEGQNVTLSCEQNLNHDAMYWYRQDPGQGLRLIYYSQIVNDFQKGDIAEGYSVSREKKESFPLTVTSAQKNPTAFYLCASTKGTGGSYEQYFGPGTRLTVT.